Presented here are 12 T cell receptor beta chains from one specimen sequenced in a study of cytomegalovirus exposure and HLA in healthy donors. With 60 Vbeta and 13 Jbeta primers, the PCR was carried out. The table came from immunoSEQ multiplex PCR; TCRdb's copy has only in-frame clones and leaves some out. This sample has about 150,000 clones, with roughly 80% found just once. The sequencing input was PBMCs. Receptors were obtained from a man aged 18 to 30 in good health and CMV-seronegative.

The V gene is TRBV5-6, the J gene TRBJ1-5; TRBD1 might be the D (5 bases). The V gene's germline CDR1 is SGHDT and CDR2 YYEEEE. The CDR3 is 14 amino acids. V dropped 2 bases and J dropped 7 bases, with 13 bases sitting between them. The CDR3 coding sequence is TGTGCCAGCAGCTTTGGGGGGTTCGGCCAGCCCCAGCATTTT. The encoded protein is CASSFGGFGQPQHF.

The chain has TRBV19 and TRBJ2-2; D is possibly TRBD2 (5 bases). The length of the CDR3 is 14 residues. Trimming left V 4 bases short and J 3 bases short, with 9 bases between. Germline CDR1 LNHDA, CDR2 SQIVND (reference sequence). CDR3 nucleotide sequence: TGTGCCAGTAGTAGGAGGCCGCACACCGGGGAGCTGTTTTTT. Amino acid sequence: CASSRRPHTGELFF.

This rearrangement joins TRBV28 to TRBJ1-1, with D perhaps matching TRBD1 (6 bases). V was cut by 6 bases and J by 4 bases, with 12 bases left in between. The CDR3 covers 13 residues. Germline V gene sequence: CDR1 MDHEN, CDR2 SYDVKM. CDR3 nucleotide sequence: TGTGCCAGCAGATACACAGGGTTCACTGAAGCTTTCTTT. Amino acids: CASRYTGFTEAFF.

This sequence joins TRBV6-6 and TRBJ2-7; 10 bases line up with TRBD2. The trim removed 0 bases at V and 4 bases at J, leaving 3 bases unmatched. Germline CDR1 is MNHNY and CDR2 is SVGAGI (reference sequence). The CDR3 totals 15 residues. The CDR3, as DNA: TGTGCCAGCAGTTACTCGCAGCGGGAGGGATACGAGCAGTACTTC. This translates into CASSYSQREGYEQYF.

This clone was seen just once. The CDR3 nucleotides are TGTGCCAGCAGACTAGCGGGAGTCATAGGGGAGCTGTTTTTT. Protein sequence: CASRLAGVIGELFF. The chain carries TRBV2 and TRBJ2-2; 11 bases are shared with TRBD2. The CDR3 has 14 amino acids. The V segment lost 6 bases and the J segment 8 bases; nucleotides outside the gene matches: 5. From germline, CDR1 is SNHLY and CDR2 FYNNEI.

The rearrangement joins TRBV10-3 to TRBJ2-7; tentative D call: TRBD1 (5 bases). V was shortened by 6 bases and J by 2 bases, with 14 bases between the two germline ends. CDR1 ENHRY and CDR2 SYGVKD come from the germline V gene. This CDR3 contains 14 residues. The CDR3 coding sequence is TGTGCCATCAGGTCTGGAGACAGACCCTACGAGCAGTACTTC. Translated, it gives CAIRSGDRPYEQYF.

The chain has TRBV5-1 and TRBJ1-5, with D possibly being TRBD1 (6 bases). This CDR3 is 14 amino acids long. The V gene lost 3 bases and the J gene lost 7 bases, with 14 bases spanning the gap. Per the germline V gene, CDR1 is SGHRS and CDR2 is YFSETQ. CDR3 amino acids: CASSWAGDGQPQHF. DNA for the CDR3: TGCGCCAGCAGCTGGGCAGGGGATGGGCAGCCCCAGCATTTT.

The chain couples TRBV7-2 to TRBJ2-3; 9 nucleotides match TRBD1. This CDR3 comprises 14 residues. With 5 bases clipped from V and 6 bases from J, the junction kept 6 bases outside the gene matches. Germline CDR1 SGHTA, CDR2 FQGNSA. As DNA, the CDR3 is TGTGCCAGCAGCCGACAGGGGGTTAGGGATACGCAGTATTTT. Translation: CASSRQGVRDTQYF.

The chain couples TRBV5-8 to TRBJ2-3, with 10 bases fitting TRBD2. Germline lookup yields CDR1 SGHTS and CDR2 YDEGEE. The J segment lost 6 bases and the V segment lost 2 bases, leaving 9 bases of the junction unmatched. The CDR3 sequence is 16 residues long. CDR3 nucleotide sequence: TGTGCCAGCAGCTTCGCTAGCGGGAGTGTTGGTGATACGCAGTATTTT. Protein product: CASSFASGSVGDTQYF. Based on the CDR3 plus reference TRBV5-8 and TRBJ2-3, the full variable domain is EAGVTQSPTHLIKTRGQQATLRCSPISGHTSVYWYQQALGLGLQFLLWYDEGEERNRGNFPPRFSGRQFPNYSSELNVNALELEDSALYLCASSFASGSVGDTQYFGPGTRLTVL.

The chain couples TRBV27 to TRBJ2-7; tentative D call: TRBD2 (6 bases). The CDR3 contains 14 residues. In germline, CDR1 is MNHEY, CDR2 SMNVEV (reference sequence). V was pared by 7 bases and J by 4 bases, with 17 bases between. The CDR3 DNA sequence: TGTGCCAGCACCCCGGTCGGGAGTGGGTACGAGCAGTACTTC. Protein sequence: CASTPVGSGYEQYF.

V gene TRBV2 combines with J gene TRBJ2-3; 7 positions match TRBD1. Trimming cost V 6 bases and J 1 base; bases outside gene matches: 4. The CDR3 contains 14 residues. Germline CDR1 SNHLY, CDR2 FYNNEI. CDR3 DNA sequence: TGTGCCAGCAGCTTCCAGGGGGGCACAGATACGCAGTATTTT. It is translated as CASSFQGGTDTQYF.

J is TRBJ2-1 and V is TRBV5-1, with 13 bases identical to TRBD2. Germline V gene data show CDR1 as SGHRS and CDR2 as YFSETQ. V was clipped by 6 bases and J by 2 bases; unmatched bases: 8. This CDR3 is 17 amino acids long. The CDR3 DNA reads TGCGCCAGCACCCCCGGAGGACTAGCGGGAGCCTACAATGAGCAGTTCTTC. This sequence encodes CASTPGGLAGAYNEQFF.